These 2 T cell receptor beta chains came from one sample sequenced in a study of Graves' ophthalmopathy and Graves' hyperthyroidism. RNA transcripts provided the template for amplifying TCR beta CDR3 regions. The first-round RT-PCR employed HTBI primers together with the Qiagen OneStep RT-PCR kit. A multiplex PCR was then performed as the second round. TCRdb re-called the multiplex PCR reads with MiXCR, one entry per CDR3 protein. The sample lists about 480,000 distinct CDR3 sequences; roughly an eighth were seen once. Sequenced sample: blood. The receptors originated from a woman between 25 and 40 years old with Graves' ophthalmopathy.

This clonotype has a count of ten or more. The chain is built from TRBV20-1 and TRBJ1-6; unclear D gene. The CDR3 covers 15 residues. V was shortened by 0 bases and J by 6 bases, with 12 bases between the two germline ends. Germline V gene lookup returns CDR1 DFQATT and CDR2 SNEGSKA (reference sequence). CDR3 DNA: TGCAGTGCTAGAGAATCGTCCGGGTTTAATTCACCCCTCCACTTT. Its translation is CSARESSGFNSPLHF.

The chain employs TRBV18 and TRBJ2-4; TRBD2 is a possible D gene (6 bases). With 10 bases removed from V and 8 bases from J, the gap between germline ends came to 15 bases. The CDR3 spans 12 residues. The germline CDR1 and CDR2 sequences are KGHSH and LQKENI. CDR3 residues: CATTGGNDIQYF. The CDR3 DNA is TGTGCCACTACTGGGGGGAACGACATTCAGTACTTC.